The 21 T cell receptor beta chains below all came from one sample that was sequenced in a study of blood T cell repertoires in COVID-19. Some clones are missing from TCRdb's copy, which holds only in-frame ones; the method was immunoSEQ multiplex PCR. Of 99,000 or so clones listed, 80% to 85% are singletons. The sequencing input was peripheral blood. These TCRs come from a man in his 70s with active or convalescent COVID-19.

The V gene is TRBV20-1, the J gene TRBJ2-7; 10 nucleotides agree with TRBD2. The CDR3 length is 15 residues. Trimming took 3 bases from V and 1 from J; bases not matched to a gene: 6. Germline V CDR1 and CDR2: DFQATT, SNEGSKA (reference sequence). CDR3 coding DNA: TGCAGTGCTAGTAAGTCTAGCGGGGGATCCTACGAGCAGTACTTC. It is translated as CSASKSSGGSYEQYF.

J is TRBJ1-5 and V is TRBV30; D call uncertain. Germline CDR1 and CDR2: GTSNPN and SVGIG (reference sequence). This CDR3 has 14 amino acids. Trimming took 1 base from V and 5 from J, leaving 12 bases between them. This CDR3 is CAWSGGREDQPQHF. The CDR3, as DNA: TGTGCCTGGAGTGGAGGGCGAGAGGATCAGCCCCAGCATTTT. The complete variable domain, with remaining parts taken from reference TRBV30 and TRBJ1-5, reads SQTIHQWPATLVQPVGSPLSLECTVEGTSNPNLYWYRQAAGRGLQLLFYSVGIGQISSEVPQNLSASRPQDRQFILSSKKLLLSDSGFYLCAWSGGREDQPQHFGDGTRLSIL.

The V and J genes are TRBV27 and TRBJ1-6; D is possibly TRBD1 (6 bases). The V end was cut by 5 bases, the J end by 7 bases, with 15 bases between. Germline assignment: CDR1 MNHEY and CDR2 SMNVEV (reference sequence). CDR3 length: 15 residues. CDR3 in DNA: TGTGCCAGCAGTCCTTCAGGACAGTCCAATTCACCCCTCCACTTT. It encodes CASSPSGQSNSPLHF.

The chain couples TRBV7-9 to TRBJ2-5; 7 bases are shared with TRBD2. The CDR3 contains 15 residues. CDR1 is SEHNR and CDR2 is FQNEAQ in the germline V gene (reference sequence). V lost 5 bases to trimming and J lost 0 bases; unmatched junction nucleotides: 6. DNA for the CDR3: TGTGCCAGCAGCCTGACGGGGACTAACCAAGAGACCCAGTACTTC. Residues: CASSLTGTNQETQYF.

This sequence joins TRBV5-1 and TRBJ1-5; 9 positions match TRBD1. This CDR3 is 15 amino acids long. The germline gives CDR1 SGHRS, CDR2 YFSETQ. Trimming took 0 bases from V and 5 from J; bases not matched to a gene: 3. The CDR3 DNA sequence: TGCGCCAGCAGCTTGGGGACAGGGGTCTATCAGCCCCAGCATTTT. Translated: CASSLGTGVYQPQHF.

J is TRBJ1-2 and V is TRBV5-1; 9 nucleotides align to TRBD1. The CDR3 loop spans 16 amino acids. In germline, CDR1 is SGHRS, CDR2 YFSETQ. The trim removed 6 bases at V and 0 bases at J, leaving 9 bases unmatched. The CDR3 DNA reads as TGCGCCAGCACACAGGGGGCGGCCCGCACTAACTATGGCTACACCTTC. It yields the protein CASTQGAARTNYGYTF.

The V gene is TRBV7-2, the J gene TRBJ1-1; 8 bases align to TRBD1. V was pared by 0 bases and J by 0 bases, with 3 bases of the junction left unmatched. CDR1 and CDR2 (germline): SGHTA, FQGNSA. The CDR3 spans 16 residues. The CDR3 sequence is CASSLARTGMNTEAFF. For the CDR3, the DNA is TGTGCCAGCAGCTTAGCGAGGACAGGGATGAACACTGAAGCTTTCTTT.

This clone turned up a few times. The V gene is TRBV14, the J gene TRBJ1-3, with a tentative D call TRBD1 (5 bases). CDR3 length: 16 residues. From germline, CDR1 is SGHDN and CDR2 FVKESK. V was cut by 0 bases and J by 2 bases, with 11 bases left in between. The CDR3 DNA follows: TGTGCCAGCAGCCAAGATGTCAAAGGGGCTGGAAACACCATATATTTT. Translated, it gives CASSQDVKGAGNTIYF. The full variable domain, its missing parts supplied by reference TRBV14 and TRBJ1-3, is EAGVTQFPSHSVIEKGQTVTLRCDPISGHDNLYWYRRVMGKEIKFLLHFVKESKQDESGMPNNRFLAERTGGTYSTLKVQPAELEDSGVYFCASSQDVKGAGNTIYFGEGSWLTVV.

The V gene is TRBV5-1, the J gene TRBJ1-1; TRBD1 agrees at 9 bases. The ends lost 0 bases at V and 5 bases at J; junction bases unmatched: 5. CDR1 is SGHRS and CDR2 is YFSETQ in the germline V gene. The CDR3 sequence is 15 residues long. CDR3 loop: CASSLAGDRETEAFF. DNA for the CDR3: TGCGCCAGCAGCTTGGCGGGGGACAGGGAAACTGAAGCTTTCTTT. Looking up the rest from reference TRBV5-1 and TRBJ1-1 gives the full variable domain: KAGVTQTPRYLIKTRGQQVTLSCSPISGHRSVSWYQQTPGQGLQFLFEYFSETQRNKGNFPGRFSGRQFSNSRSEMNVSTLELGDSALYLCASSLAGDRETEAFFGQGTRLTVV.

The rearrangement uses TRBV28 and TRBJ1-6, with D tentatively TRBD1 (6 bases). Trimming took off 4 bases at V and 7 bases at J, with 14 bases between the two ends. The CDR3 totals 15 residues. CDR1 and CDR2 (germline): MDHEN, SYDVKM. CDR3 coding DNA: TGTGCCAGCAGTTATCAGGGGTATGGGAATTCACCCCTCCACTTT. It translates to CASSYQGYGNSPLHF.

The chain carries TRBV28 and TRBJ1-4; 9 bases fit TRBD1. V was pared by 5 bases and J by 5 bases, with 6 bases of the junction left unmatched. Per germline, CDR1 MDHEN and CDR2 SYDVKM. CDR3 length: 15 residues. The CDR3 DNA is TGTGCCAGCAGTAAACCTACAGGGGGCAATGAAAAACTGTTTTTT. Protein sequence: CASSKPTGGNEKLFF.

This clone was detected once. This chain connects TRBV2 to TRBJ2-7; a possible D gene is TRBD1 (5 bases). With 6 bases removed from V and 5 bases from J, the gap between germline ends came to 11 bases. Looked up from germline, CDR1 is SNHLY and CDR2 is FYNNEI. The CDR3 totals 12 residues. The CDR3 spells CASRTDQNEQYF. In DNA, the CDR3 is TGTGCCAGCAGGACAGATCAAAACGAGCAGTACTTC.

This clone was detected only once. The V call is TRBV20-1, the J call TRBJ2-2, with D possibly matching TRBD2 (6 bases). This CDR3 has 14 residues. V gave up 3 bases and J gave up 4 bases, with 12 bases separating them. Germline CDR1 and CDR2: DFQATT and SNEGSKA (reference sequence). The CDR3 bases are TGCAGTGCTAGTCATGGCGGGGCCACCGGGGAGCTGTTTTTT. This gives the protein CSASHGGATGELFF.

The rearrangement uses TRBV29-1 and TRBJ2-2, with 7 nucleotides matching TRBD1. Trimming took 7 bases from V and 3 from J; bases not matched to a gene: 11. This CDR3 comprises 15 residues. From germline, CDR1 is SQVTM and CDR2 ANQGSEA. Here the CDR3 reads CSGIFTGDYTGELFF. The CDR3 DNA reads as TGCAGCGGCATCTTTACAGGGGATTACACCGGGGAGCTGTTTTTT.

The gene calls are TRBV5-1 and TRBJ2-1, with 10 bases that match TRBD2. Looked up from germline, CDR1 is SGHRS and CDR2 is YFSETQ. CDR3 size: 15 residues. J was trimmed by 9 bases and V by 1 base; bases with no gene match: 7. The CDR3 nucleotides read TGCGCCAGCAGCTTGCTGGGACTAGCGTTGGGTGAGCAGTTCTTC. This sequence encodes CASSLLGLALGEQFF. Variable domain in full (rest from reference TRBV5-1 and TRBJ2-1): KAGVTQTPRYLIKTRGQQVTLSCSPISGHRSVSWYQQTPGQGLQFLFEYFSETQRNKGNFPGRFSGRQFSNSRSEMNVSTLELGDSALYLCASSLLGLALGEQFFGPGTRLTVL.

The chain uses TRBV7-9 and TRBJ2-5, with D hard to call. There are 12 residues in the CDR3. With 3 bases removed from V and 3 bases from J, the gap between germline ends came to 5 bases. Germline V gives CDR1 SEHNR, CDR2 FQNEAQ (reference sequence). The CDR3: CASSFIEETQYF. Here the CDR3 DNA reads TGTGCCAGCAGCTTTATCGAAGAGACCCAGTACTTC.

This chain joins TRBV9 and TRBJ2-1; D ambiguous. CDR3 size: 13 residues. Germline CDR1 is SGDLS and CDR2 is YYNGEE. Deletions cut 0 bases from V and 15 bases from J, with 16 bases between. The CDR3 DNA is TGTGCCAGCAGCGTAGGGGCAGGTGACCGGCGGTTCTTC. Amino acid sequence: CASSVGAGDRRFF.

The chain couples TRBV5-4 to TRBJ2-3, with 12 bases matching TRBD2. V lost 6 bases to trimming and J lost 5 bases; unmatched junction nucleotides: 13. This CDR3 has 17 residues. CDR1 SGHNT and CDR2 YYREEE come from the germline V gene (reference sequence). The CDR3 coding sequence is TGTGCCAGCACACGCACCCCTAGCGGGGGGGCAGGAGATACGCAGTATTTT. Protein: CASTRTPSGGAGDTQYF.

V usage is TRBV6-2 or TRBV6-3 and J usage is TRBJ2-4; 7 bases line up with TRBD1. Germline loops: CDR1 MNHEY, CDR2 SVGEGT. The CDR3 extends over 15 amino acids. Trimming cost V 5 bases and J 0 bases; bases outside gene matches: 4. CDR3: CASSIRDRAKNIQYF. Written as DNA, the CDR3 is TGTGCCAGCAGTATCCGGGACAGAGCCAAAAACATTCAGTACTTC.

This chain links TRBV18 with TRBJ1-2; D is perhaps TRBD1 (6 bases). The V gene's germline CDR1 is KGHSH and CDR2 LQKENI. The CDR3 consists of 14 residues. Trimming cost V 5 bases and J 2 bases, with 12 bases left between them. The chain's CDR3 is CASSDRRSNYGYTF. The CDR3, as DNA: TGTGCCAGCTCAGACAGGCGCAGCAACTATGGCTACACCTTC.

CDR3 residues: CASRTTSGGPYEQYF. CDR3 nucleotide sequence: TGTGCCAGCAGAACAACTAGCGGGGGGCCCTACGAGCAGTACTTC. The chain links TRBV6-5 to TRBJ2-7; 12 positions match TRBD2. With 6 bases clipped from V and 2 bases from J, the junction kept 5 bases outside the gene matches. The CDR3 sequence is 15 residues long. In germline, CDR1 is MNHEY, CDR2 SVGAGI.